The 15 T cell receptor beta chains given below trace back to one sample, sequenced in a study of long-term antiretroviral therapy in people with HIV. They ran version v3.0 of the immunoSEQ assay at survey level. TCRdb keeps only in-frame clones here, not all; method: immunoSEQ multiplex PCR. The sample includes 25,000 to 30,000 clones, roughly 83% of them seen just once. The specimen was unsorted PBMCs, collected 2.7 to 2.9 years after starting antiretroviral therapy. Receptors originate from a man between 25 and 39 years old with HIV.

This chain joins TRBV5-1 and TRBJ2-5; 9 bases fit TRBD2. The length of the CDR3 is 15 residues. Trimming took 2 bases from V and 6 from J; bases not matched to a gene: 8. Germline V gives CDR1 SGHRS, CDR2 YFSETQ. In nucleotides, the CDR3 is TGCGCCAGCAGCTTAGGTGGACTAGCGATCCAGACCCAGTACTTC. This sequence encodes CASSLGGLAIQTQYF.

The V call is TRBV7-9, the J call TRBJ1-5; TRBD1 matches 9 bases. CDR1 is SEHNR and CDR2 is FQNEAQ in the germline V gene (reference sequence). The CDR3 extends over 15 amino acids. The V gene end was trimmed by 5 bases and the J gene end by 0 bases; junction bases not matched to a gene: 2. CDR3 sequence (DNA): TGTGCCAGCAGCCCGGACAGGGGTAGCAATCAGCCCCAGCATTTT. It is translated as CASSPDRGSNQPQHF.

This chain connects TRBV19 to TRBJ2-1; no definite D call. The CDR3 sequence is 13 residues long. CDR1 is LNHDA and CDR2 is SQIVND in the germline V gene (reference sequence). The V gene lost 6 bases and the J gene lost 3 bases, with 9 bases spanning the gap. Here the CDR3 reads CASRYRDYNEQFF. Written as DNA, the CDR3 is TGTGCCAGTAGGTATAGGGACTACAATGAGCAGTTCTTC.

V gene TRBV6-1 combines with J gene TRBJ2-4, with D maybe TRBD1 (5 bases). The CDR3 runs 14 residues. Between the trimmed V and J ends, which lost 2 bases and 1 base, there was a span of 6 bases. Germline CDR1 reads MNHNS; CDR2 reads SASEGT. CDR3 loop: CASSESGAKNIQYF. DNA for the CDR3: TGTGCCAGCAGTGAATCAGGGGCCAAAAACATTCAGTACTTC.

The V and J genes are TRBV5-1 and TRBJ1-6; D is unclear. From germline, CDR1 is SGHRS and CDR2 YFSETQ. Trimming took off 5 bases at V and 10 bases at J, with 19 bases between the two ends. This CDR3 region has 15 residues. The CDR3 spells CASSDRADLRSPLHF. In DNA form, the CDR3 reads TGCGCCAGCAGTGACCGGGCGGACCTTAGGTCACCCCTCCACTTT.

The CDR3 region is CASSFIAGGVSDTQYF. The CDR3 DNA reads as TGTGCCAGCAGCTTTATAGCGGGAGGTGTCTCAGATACGCAGTATTTT. V usage is TRBV7-9 and J usage is TRBJ2-3, with 10 bases matching TRBD2. The CDR3 loop spans 16 amino acids. After removal of 3 bases from V and 4 bases from J, the junction contained 7 bases not matched to a gene. Germline values: CDR1 SEHNR, CDR2 FQNEAQ (reference sequence).

This clone was detected only once. The V gene is TRBV18, the J gene TRBJ2-5; 10 nucleotides align to TRBD2. The V and J ends lost 5 bases and 2 bases, in that order; junction bases with no gene match: 2. This CDR3 spans 14 amino acids. CDR1 is KGHSH and CDR2 is LQKENI in the germline V gene. In DNA form, the CDR3 reads TGTGCCAGCTCAGGGACTAGCGCTCAAGAGACCCAGTACTTC. Its translation: CASSGTSAQETQYF.

This chain uses TRBV4-1 with TRBJ2-3; 8 bases match TRBD2. This CDR3 region has 15 residues. J lost 3 bases, V lost 2 bases, and 4 bases had no gene match. The V gene's germline CDR1 is MGHRA and CDR2 YSYEKL. The CDR3 spells CASSQLSGSTDTQYF. For the CDR3, the DNA is TGCGCCAGCAGCCAACTAAGCGGGAGTACAGATACGCAGTATTTT.

This chain uses TRBV7-9 with TRBJ2-5, with TRBD1 as a possible D gene (6 bases). With 5 bases removed from V and 2 bases from J, the gap between germline ends came to 18 bases. Looked up from germline, CDR1 is SEHNR and CDR2 is FQNEAQ (reference sequence). This CDR3 is 16 amino acids long. The CDR3 loop reads CASSLGTTKTQETQYF. CDR3 DNA sequence: TGTGCCAGCAGCCTCGGGACAACCAAGACACAAGAGACCCAGTACTTC.

This chain joins TRBV15 and TRBJ2-7, with 9 bases aligning to TRBD2. Germline values: CDR1 LNHNV, CDR2 YYDKDF (reference sequence). Trimming at V came to 1 base and at J to 0 bases, leaving 10 bases not matched to a gene. CDR3 size: 18 residues. Here the CDR3 reads CATSRVTLAGKSSYEQYF. The DNA of the CDR3 is TGTGCCACCAGCAGAGTGACTCTAGCGGGAAAGAGCTCCTACGAGCAGTACTTC.

This chain joins TRBV11-3 and TRBJ2-5, with TRBD1 identical over 10 bases. The CDR3 is made up of 15 amino acids. Trimming cost V 5 bases and J 5 bases; bases outside gene matches: 8. In germline, CDR1 is SGHNT, CDR2 YENEEA. CDR3 protein: CASSPGTGATETQYF. Written as DNA, the CDR3 is TGTGCCAGCAGCCCCGGGACAGGGGCTACGGAGACCCAGTACTTC.

The V gene is TRBV4-1, the J gene TRBJ2-1; weak D call: TRBD2 (5 bases). Germline-derived CDR1 and CDR2 are MGHRA and YSYEKL. V lost 0 bases and J lost 0, with 12 bases in between. CDR3 length equals 17 residues. The CDR3 region has the DNA TGCGCCAGCAGCCAAGATAGTGTGGGGAGCTCCTACAATGAGCAGTTCTTC. Residues: CASSQDSVGSSYNEQFF.

This clone has only a few counts. V usage is TRBV18 and J usage is TRBJ2-1; the match to TRBD2 covers 10 bases. V gave up 6 bases and J gave up 6 bases; unmatched junction bases: 8. CDR1 KGHSH and CDR2 LQKENI come from the germline V gene. The CDR3 totals 15 residues. CDR3 in amino acids: CASSSGLAAGNEQFF. The CDR3 DNA reads as TGTGCCAGCTCGTCCGGACTAGCGGCAGGCAATGAGCAGTTCTTC.

The chain employs TRBV18 and TRBJ1-6; TRBD1 matches at 10 bases. With 2 bases clipped from V and 5 bases from J, the junction kept 9 bases outside the gene matches. Per the germline V gene, CDR1 is KGHSH and CDR2 is LQKENI. The CDR3 has 18 amino acids. CDR3 region: CASSPGVTGGANNSPLHF. CDR3 in DNA: TGTGCCAGCTCACCAGGAGTGACAGGGGGCGCGAATAATTCACCCCTCCACTTT.

This chain uses TRBV19 with TRBJ2-7; D not certain. This CDR3 comprises 13 residues. The germline V gene encodes CDR1 LNHDA and CDR2 SQIVND (reference sequence). The V end lost 3 bases, the J end lost 3 bases, and 9 bases lay between the germline ends. CDR3 amino acids: CASSMTPGYEQYF. The CDR3 coding sequence is TGTGCCAGTAGTATGACGCCCGGCTACGAGCAGTACTTC.